This T cell receptor beta chain was recovered during a study of T cells in Graves' hyperthyroidism and ophthalmopathy. Uncontrolled infection, other autoimmune disease, pregnancy or lactation barred patients from enrollment. Amplification of TCR beta CDR3 regions was performed using RNA transcripts as template. The primer set for the first-round RT-PCR of the TCR CDR3 was HTBI. TCRdb redid the calling of the multiplex PCR reads with MiXCR, one entry per CDR3 protein. The table has 500,000 to 600,000 distinct CDR3 sequences, over 35% seen once. Trimming took 5 bases from V and 11 from J; bases not matched to a gene: 11. The CDR3 runs 14 residues. CDR1 and CDR2 from the germline V gene are SEHNR and FQNEAQ (reference sequence).

The clonotype comes from an adult woman with Graves' disease, either hyperthyroidism or ophthalmopathy (not recorded which). The sequencing input was peripheral blood or thyroid tissue (not recorded which). This chain joins TRBV7-9 and TRBJ1-4; TRBD1 matches at 7 bases. CDR3 sequence reads: CASSPEGASPKLFF. The CDR3 coding sequence is TGTGCCAGCAGCCCCGAGGGGGCCTCCCCGAAACTGTTTTTT.